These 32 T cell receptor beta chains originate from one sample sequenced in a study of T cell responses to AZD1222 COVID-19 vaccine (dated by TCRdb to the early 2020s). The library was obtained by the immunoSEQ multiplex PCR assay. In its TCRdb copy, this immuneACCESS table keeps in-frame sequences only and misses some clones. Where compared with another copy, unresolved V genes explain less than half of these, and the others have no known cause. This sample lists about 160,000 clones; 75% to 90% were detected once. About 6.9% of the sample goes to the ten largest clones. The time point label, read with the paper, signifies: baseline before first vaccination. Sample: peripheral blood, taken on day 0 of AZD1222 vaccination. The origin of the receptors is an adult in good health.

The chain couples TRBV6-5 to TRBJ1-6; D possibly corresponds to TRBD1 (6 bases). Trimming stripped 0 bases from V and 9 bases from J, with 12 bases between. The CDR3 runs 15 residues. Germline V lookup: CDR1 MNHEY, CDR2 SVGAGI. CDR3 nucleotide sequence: TGTGCCAGCAGTTACTCGACGGGGGCCGGTTCACCCCTCCACTTT. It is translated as CASSYSTGAGSPLHF.

CDR3 protein: CASQHPSGGAGTDTQYF. CDR3 DNA: TGTGCCAGCCAACACCCTAGCGGGGGCGCGGGCACAGATACGCAGTATTTT. This chain links TRBV3-1 (or the pseudogene TRBV3-2) with TRBJ2-3, with 10 bases identical to TRBD2. Trimming took 8 bases from V and 1 from J; bases not matched to a gene: 12. Germline loops: CDR1 LGHDT, CDR2 YNNKEL (reference sequence). The CDR3 has 17 residues.

This chain's CDR3 is CASSDIAGAYEQYF. CDR3 DNA: TGTGCCAGCAGTGACATAGCGGGGGCGTACGAGCAGTACTTC. The chain is built from TRBV2 and TRBJ2-7, with TRBD2 identical over 9 bases. There are 14 residues in the CDR3. With V trimmed by 3 bases and J by 4 bases, 4 bases remained unmatched. Looked up from germline, CDR1 is SNHLY and CDR2 is FYNNEI.

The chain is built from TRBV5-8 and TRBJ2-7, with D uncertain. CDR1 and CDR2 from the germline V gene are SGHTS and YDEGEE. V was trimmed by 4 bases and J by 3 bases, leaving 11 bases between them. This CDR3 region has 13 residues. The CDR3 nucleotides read TGTGCCAGCAGCCTGGGTCGCCTCTACGAGCAGTACTTC. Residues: CASSLGRLYEQYF. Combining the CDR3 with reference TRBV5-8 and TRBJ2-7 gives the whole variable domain EAGVTQSPTHLIKTRGQQATLRCSPISGHTSVYWYQQALGLGLQFLLWYDEGEERNRGNFPPRFSGRQFPNYSSELNVNALELEDSALYLCASSLGRLYEQYFGPGTRLTVT.

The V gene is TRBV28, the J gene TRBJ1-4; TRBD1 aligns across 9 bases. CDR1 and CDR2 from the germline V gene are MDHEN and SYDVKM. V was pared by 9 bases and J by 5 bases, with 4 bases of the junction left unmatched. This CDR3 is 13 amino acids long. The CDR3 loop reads CASIDRGNEKLFF. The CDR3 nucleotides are TGTGCCAGTATTGACAGGGGGAATGAAAAACTGTTTTTT.

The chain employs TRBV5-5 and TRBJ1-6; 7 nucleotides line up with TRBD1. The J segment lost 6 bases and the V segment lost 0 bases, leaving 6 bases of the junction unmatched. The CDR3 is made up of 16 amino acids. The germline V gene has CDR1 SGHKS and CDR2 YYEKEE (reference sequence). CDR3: CASSLAEGQPNSPLHF. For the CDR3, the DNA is TGTGCCAGCAGCTTGGCGGAGGGACAGCCTAATTCACCCCTCCACTTT.

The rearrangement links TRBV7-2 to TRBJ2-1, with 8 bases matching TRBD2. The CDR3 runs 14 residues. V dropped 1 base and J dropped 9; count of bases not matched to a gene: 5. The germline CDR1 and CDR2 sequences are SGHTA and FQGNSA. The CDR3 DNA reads TGTGCCAGCAGCTTAGGATCAAGCGGGGGTGAGCAGTTCTTC. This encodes CASSLGSSGGEQFF.

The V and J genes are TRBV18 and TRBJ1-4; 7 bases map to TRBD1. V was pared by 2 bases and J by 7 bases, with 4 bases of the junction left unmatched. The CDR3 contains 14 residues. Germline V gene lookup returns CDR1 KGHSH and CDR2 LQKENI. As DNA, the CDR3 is TGTGCCAGCTCACCAAGGGGGCAAGGTGAAAAACTGTTTTTT. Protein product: CASSPRGQGEKLFF. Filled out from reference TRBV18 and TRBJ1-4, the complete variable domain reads NAGVMQNPRHLVRRRGQEARLRCSPMKGHSHVYWYRQLPEEGLKFMVYLQKENIIDESGMPKERFSAEFPKEGPSILRIQQVVRGDSAAYFCASSPRGQGEKLFFGSGTQLSVL.

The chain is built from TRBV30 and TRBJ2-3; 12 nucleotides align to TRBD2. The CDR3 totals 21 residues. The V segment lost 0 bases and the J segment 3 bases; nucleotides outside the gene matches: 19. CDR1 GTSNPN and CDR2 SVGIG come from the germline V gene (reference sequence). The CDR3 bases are TGTGCCTGGAGTGTATTTTTAGGGTCAATTACTAGCGGGGGGACGACAGATACGCAGTATTTT. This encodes CAWSVFLGSITSGGTTDTQYF.

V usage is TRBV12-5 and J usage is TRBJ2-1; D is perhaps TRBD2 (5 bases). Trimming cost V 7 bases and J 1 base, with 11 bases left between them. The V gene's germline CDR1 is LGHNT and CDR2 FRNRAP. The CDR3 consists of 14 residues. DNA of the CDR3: TGTGCTAGTGTTCGGGGTGGGTCCTACAATGAGCAGTTCTTC. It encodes CASVRGGSYNEQFF.

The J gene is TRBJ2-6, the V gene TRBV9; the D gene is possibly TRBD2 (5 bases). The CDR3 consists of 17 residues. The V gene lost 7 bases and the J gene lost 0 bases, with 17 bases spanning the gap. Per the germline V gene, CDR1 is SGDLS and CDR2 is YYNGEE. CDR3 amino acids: CASAMGSGSSGANVLTF. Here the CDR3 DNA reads TGTGCCAGCGCTATGGGTTCGGGAAGCTCTGGGGCCAACGTCCTGACTTTC.

CDR3 in amino acids: CASSKGVNEGNQPQHF. The CDR3 nucleotides read TGTGCCAGTAGCAAGGGAGTCAATGAGGGCAATCAGCCCCAGCATTTT. The chain couples TRBV19 to TRBJ1-5; D gene unclear. Looked up from germline, CDR1 is LNHDA and CDR2 is SQIVND (reference sequence). The CDR3 extends over 16 amino acids. Between the trimmed V and J ends, which lost 6 bases and 2 bases, there was a span of 17 bases. Based on the CDR3 plus reference TRBV19 and TRBJ1-5, the full variable domain is DGGITQSPKYLFRKEGQNVTLSCEQNLNHDAMYWYRQDPGQGLRLIYYSQIVNDFQKGDIAEGYSVSREKKESFPLTVTSAQKNPTAFYLCASSKGVNEGNQPQHFGDGTRLSIL.

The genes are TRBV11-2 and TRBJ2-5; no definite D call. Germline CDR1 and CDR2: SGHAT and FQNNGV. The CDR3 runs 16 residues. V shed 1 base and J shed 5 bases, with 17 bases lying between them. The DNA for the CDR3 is TGTGCCAGCAGCTTAGGTCCGGACCCCTCACGGGAGACCCAGTACTTC. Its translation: CASSLGPDPSRETQYF.

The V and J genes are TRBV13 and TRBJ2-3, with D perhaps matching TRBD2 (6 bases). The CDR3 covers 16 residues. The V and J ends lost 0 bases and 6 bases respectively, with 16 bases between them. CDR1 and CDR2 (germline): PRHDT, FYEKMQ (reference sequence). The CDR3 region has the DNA TGTGCCAGCAGCTTAGGGGTTAGGGTGCGGGGCGATACGCAGTATTTT. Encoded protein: CASSLGVRVRGDTQYF. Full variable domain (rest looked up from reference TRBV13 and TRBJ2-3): AAGVIQSPRHLIKEKRETATLKCYPIPRHDTVYWYQQGPGQDPQFLISFYEKMQSDKGSIPDRFSAQQFSDYHSELNMSSLELGDSALYFCASSLGVRVRGDTQYFGPGTRLTVL.

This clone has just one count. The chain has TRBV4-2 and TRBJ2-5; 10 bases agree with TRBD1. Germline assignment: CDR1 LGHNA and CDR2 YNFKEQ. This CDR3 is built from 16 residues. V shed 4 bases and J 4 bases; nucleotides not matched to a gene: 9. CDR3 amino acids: CASSRSGTGDGETQYF. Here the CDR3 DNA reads TGTGCCAGCAGCCGTTCCGGGACAGGGGATGGAGAGACCCAGTACTTC.

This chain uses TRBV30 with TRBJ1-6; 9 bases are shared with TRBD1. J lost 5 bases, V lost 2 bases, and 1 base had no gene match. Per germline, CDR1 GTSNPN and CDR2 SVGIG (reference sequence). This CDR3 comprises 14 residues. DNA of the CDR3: TGTGCCTGGAGTTGGACAGGGGATAATTCACCCCTCCACTTT. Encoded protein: CAWSWTGDNSPLHF. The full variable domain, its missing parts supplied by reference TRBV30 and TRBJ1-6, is SQTIHQWPATLVQPVGSPLSLECTVEGTSNPNLYWYRQAAGRGLQLLFYSVGIGQISSEVPQNLSASRPQDRQFILSSKKLLLSDSGFYLCAWSWTGDNSPLHFGNGTRLTVT.

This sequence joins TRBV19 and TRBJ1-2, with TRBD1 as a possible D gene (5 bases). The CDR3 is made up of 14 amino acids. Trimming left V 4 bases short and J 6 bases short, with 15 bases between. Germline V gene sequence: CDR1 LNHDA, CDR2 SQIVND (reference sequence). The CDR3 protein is CASSTFETEDGYTF. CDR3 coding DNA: TGTGCCAGTAGTACCTTCGAGACAGAGGATGGCTACACCTTC.

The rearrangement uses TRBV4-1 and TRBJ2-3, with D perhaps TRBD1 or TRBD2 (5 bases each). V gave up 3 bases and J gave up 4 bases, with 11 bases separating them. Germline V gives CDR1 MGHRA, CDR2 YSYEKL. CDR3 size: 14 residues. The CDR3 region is CASSQGTPSDTQYF. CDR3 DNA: TGCGCCAGCAGCCAGGGGACCCCGTCAGATACGCAGTATTTT.

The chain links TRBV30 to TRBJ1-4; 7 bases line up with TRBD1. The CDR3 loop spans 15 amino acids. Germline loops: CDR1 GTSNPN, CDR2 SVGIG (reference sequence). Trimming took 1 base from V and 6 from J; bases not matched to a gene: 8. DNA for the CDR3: TGTGCCTGGAGTGCGCGGACAGGAGGTCATGAAAAACTGTTTTTT. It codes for CAWSARTGGHEKLFF.

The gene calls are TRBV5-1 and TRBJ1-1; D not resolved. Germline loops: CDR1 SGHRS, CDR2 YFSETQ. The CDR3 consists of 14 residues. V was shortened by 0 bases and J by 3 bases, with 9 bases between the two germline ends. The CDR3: CASSLGYSHTEAFF. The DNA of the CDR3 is TGCGCCAGCAGCTTGGGGTACAGTCACACTGAAGCTTTCTTT.

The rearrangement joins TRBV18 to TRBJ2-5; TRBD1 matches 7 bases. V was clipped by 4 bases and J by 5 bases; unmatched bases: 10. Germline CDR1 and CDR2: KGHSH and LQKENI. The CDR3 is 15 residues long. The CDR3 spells CASSRETGSRETQYF. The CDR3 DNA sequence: TGTGCCAGCTCACGCGAGACAGGGTCCAGGGAGACCCAGTACTTC.

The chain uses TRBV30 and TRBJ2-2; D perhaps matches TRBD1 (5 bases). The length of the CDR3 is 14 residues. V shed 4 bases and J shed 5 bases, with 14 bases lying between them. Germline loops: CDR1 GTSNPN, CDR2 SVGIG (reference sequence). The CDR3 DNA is TGTGCCTGGATCACATCCTCAGGGACCGGGGAGCTGTTTTTT. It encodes CAWITSSGTGELFF.

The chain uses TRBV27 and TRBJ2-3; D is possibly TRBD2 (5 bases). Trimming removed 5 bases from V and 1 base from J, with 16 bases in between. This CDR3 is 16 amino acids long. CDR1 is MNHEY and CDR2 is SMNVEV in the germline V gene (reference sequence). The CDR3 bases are TGTGCCAGCAGTCTTCGACTACCTGTCGGCACAGATACGCAGTATTTT. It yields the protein CASSLRLPVGTDTQYF.

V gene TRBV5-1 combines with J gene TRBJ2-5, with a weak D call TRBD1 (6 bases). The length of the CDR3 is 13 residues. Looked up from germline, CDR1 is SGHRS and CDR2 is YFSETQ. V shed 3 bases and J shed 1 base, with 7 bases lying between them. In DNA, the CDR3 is TGCGCCAGCAGCTCACAGGGCCAAGAGACCCAGTACTTC. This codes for CASSSQGQETQYF.

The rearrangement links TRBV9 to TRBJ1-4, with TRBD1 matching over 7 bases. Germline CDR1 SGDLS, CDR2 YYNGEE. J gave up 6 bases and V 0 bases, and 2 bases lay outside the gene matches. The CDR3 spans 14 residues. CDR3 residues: CASSVAGGHEKLFF. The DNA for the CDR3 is TGTGCCAGCAGCGTAGCAGGGGGACATGAAAAACTGTTTTTT.

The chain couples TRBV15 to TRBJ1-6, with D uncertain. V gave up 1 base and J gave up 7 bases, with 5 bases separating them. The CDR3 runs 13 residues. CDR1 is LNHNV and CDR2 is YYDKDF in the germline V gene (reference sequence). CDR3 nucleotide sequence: TGTGCCACCAGCAGAGTCGGGAATTCACCCCTCCACTTT. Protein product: CATSRVGNSPLHF.

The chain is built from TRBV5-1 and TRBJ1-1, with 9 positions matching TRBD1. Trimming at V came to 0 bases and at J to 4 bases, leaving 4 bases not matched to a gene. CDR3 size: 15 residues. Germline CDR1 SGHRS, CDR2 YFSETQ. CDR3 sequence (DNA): TGCGCCAGCAGCTTGGGGACAGGGGTGAGCACTGAAGCTTTCTTT. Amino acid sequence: CASSLGTGVSTEAFF.

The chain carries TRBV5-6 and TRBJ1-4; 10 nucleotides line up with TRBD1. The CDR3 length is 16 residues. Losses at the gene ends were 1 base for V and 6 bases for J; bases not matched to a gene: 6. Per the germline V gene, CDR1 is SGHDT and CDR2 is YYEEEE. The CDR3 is CASSLLGGTGDEKLFF. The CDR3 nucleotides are TGTGCCAGCAGCTTGTTAGGGGGGACAGGGGATGAAAAACTGTTTTTT.

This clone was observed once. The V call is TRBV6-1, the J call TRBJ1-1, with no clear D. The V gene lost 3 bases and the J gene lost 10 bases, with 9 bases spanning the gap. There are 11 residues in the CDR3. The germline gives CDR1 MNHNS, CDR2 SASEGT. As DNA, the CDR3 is TGTGCCAGCAGTGACAGGTATCCAGCTTTCTTT. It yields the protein CASSDRYPAFF.

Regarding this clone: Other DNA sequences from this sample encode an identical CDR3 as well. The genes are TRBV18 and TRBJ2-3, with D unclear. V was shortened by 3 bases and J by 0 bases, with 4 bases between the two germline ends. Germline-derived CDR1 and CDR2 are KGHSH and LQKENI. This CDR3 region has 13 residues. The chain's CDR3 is CASSPPSTDTQYF. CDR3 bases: TGTGCCAGCTCACCCCCTAGCACAGATACGCAGTATTTT.

As DNA, the CDR3 is TGTGCCATCTGGGACGGTTCTGAAAAACTGTTTTTT. This encodes CAIWDGSEKLFF. The rearrangement links TRBV10-3 to TRBJ1-4; possibly TRBD1 for D (5 bases). CDR3 length: 12 residues. Germline V gene sequence: CDR1 ENHRY, CDR2 SYGVKD. The germline V and J ends were trimmed by 8 bases and 7 bases, with 11 bases remaining between them.

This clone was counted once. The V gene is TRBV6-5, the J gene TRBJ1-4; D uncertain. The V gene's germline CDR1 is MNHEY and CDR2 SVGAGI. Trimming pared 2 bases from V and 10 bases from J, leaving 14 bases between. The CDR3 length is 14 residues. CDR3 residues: CASSYHEGMAKLFF. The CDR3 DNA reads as TGTGCCAGCAGTTACCACGAGGGAATGGCAAAACTGTTTTTT.